The 24 T cell receptor beta chains given below trace back to one sample, sequenced in a study of shared clonotypes between healthy human individuals. The table came from immunoSEQ multiplex PCR; TCRdb's copy has only in-frame clones and leaves some out. Among over a million clones listed, about 84% were seen once. Sequencing used memory CD4+ T cells from PBMCs. Subset meaning: CD45RA-negative fraction. The receptors come from a man younger than 30 in good health. Some clones in this sample may be carry-over from other donors' samples.

CDR3 sequence (DNA): TGTGCCACCAGCAGAGAGCCGAGCGGGATCGGGAATGAGCAGTTCTTC. Translated, it gives CATSREPSGIGNEQFF. The chain joins TRBV15 to TRBJ2-1; 7 nucleotides line up with TRBD2. With V trimmed by 0 bases and J by 7 bases, 9 bases remained unmatched. The germline V gene encodes CDR1 LNHNV and CDR2 YYDKDF (reference sequence). There are 16 residues in the CDR3.

The chain is built from TRBV5-4 and TRBJ1-2; no clear D gene. V dropped 1 base and J dropped 2 bases, with 9 bases sitting between them. The V gene's germline CDR1 is SGHNT and CDR2 YYREEE (reference sequence). CDR3 length equals 14 residues. The DNA for the CDR3 is TGTGCCAGCAGCTTGTCCTGGGGAAACTATGGCTACACCTTC. Its protein is CASSLSWGNYGYTF.

For this clone: The sample has other DNA sequences that encode this CDR3 too. The chain carries TRBV15 and TRBJ1-5; D is ambiguous. Trimming shortened V by 0 bases and J by 7 bases, and 4 bases separated the two germline ends. Germline assignment: CDR1 LNHNV and CDR2 YYDKDF (reference sequence). The CDR3 has 12 amino acids. CDR3 coding DNA: TGTGCCACCAGCAGAGATAGCCAGCCCCAGCATTTT. It specifies CATSRDSQPQHF.

The V and J genes are TRBV7-3 and TRBJ2-1; TRBD2 aligns across 10 bases. Germline lookup yields CDR1 SGHTA and CDR2 FQGTGA. V was pared by 5 bases and J by 8 bases, with 3 bases of the junction left unmatched. The CDR3 totals 13 residues. As DNA, the CDR3 is TGTGCCAGCAGCGCCGGACTAGCGGATGAGCAGTTCTTC. Protein: CASSAGLADEQFF. Full variable domain (missing parts from reference TRBV7-3 and TRBJ2-1): GAGVSQTPSNKVTEKGKYVELRCDPISGHTALYWYRQSLGQGPEFLIYFQGTGAADDSGLPNDRFFAVRPEGSVSTLKIQRTERGDSAVYLCASSAGLADEQFFGPGTRLTVL.

The chain has TRBV11-3 and TRBJ2-3; 7 bases map to TRBD2. This CDR3 is 14 amino acids long. With 5 bases clipped from V and 1 base from J, the junction kept 3 bases outside the gene matches. Germline V gene sequence: CDR1 SGHNT, CDR2 YENEEA. The CDR3 bases are TGTGCCAGCAGCGGGAGGGTTGGCACAGATACGCAGTATTTT. Translation gives CASSGRVGTDTQYF.

As concerns this clone: The CDR3 does not end in the conserved phenylalanine or tryptophan, so this is likely a read error. The DNA is left out, because the CDR3 cannot be placed on it with certainty; the CDR3 is given as TCRdb lists it. The rearrangement joins TRBV6-1 to TRBJ2-3; the table's D call, TRBD2, was not checked against the DNA. 11 amino acids form the CDR3, both terminal residues included. CDR1 is MNHNS, CDR2 SASEGT, per germline. This CDR3 is CASSEAAGYGY.

This clone was observed a handful of times. The chain has TRBV2 and TRBJ1-5; TRBD1 matches 7 bases. The germline V gene has CDR1 SNHLY and CDR2 FYNNEI. V trimming: 6 bases; J trimming: 7 bases; junction bases outside the gene matches: 9. CDR3 length: 14 residues. CDR3 sequence: CASRRQGVEQPQHF. CDR3 in DNA: TGTGCCAGCAGAAGACAGGGAGTGGAACAGCCCCAGCATTTT.

The V call is TRBV5-1, the J call TRBJ1-2; 8 nucleotides match TRBD1. V gave up 3 bases and J gave up 8 bases; unmatched junction bases: 15. Germline CDR1 is SGHRS and CDR2 is YFSETQ. CDR3 size: 16 residues. CDR3 DNA: TGCGCCAGCAGCTCCGAACCGAATACAGGGGGTTACGGCTACACCTTC. Encoded protein: CASSSEPNTGGYGYTF.

J is TRBJ2-2 and V is TRBV19; TRBD1 agrees at 7 bases. This CDR3 has 15 amino acids. J gave up 2 bases and V 10 bases, and 10 bases lay outside the gene matches. Per germline, CDR1 LNHDA and CDR2 SQIVND (reference sequence). Written as DNA, the CDR3 is TGTGCCACCAACGGACAGGACTTAAACACCGGGGAGCTGTTTTTT. This sequence encodes CATNGQDLNTGELFF.

The chain has TRBV7-2 and TRBJ1-5, with 8 bases aligning to TRBD1. This CDR3 comprises 14 residues. The V gene end was trimmed by 5 bases and the J gene end by 7 bases; junction bases not matched to a gene: 7. Germline V gene lookup returns CDR1 SGHTA and CDR2 FQGNSA. CDR3 amino acids: CASSGGQGVQPQHF. The CDR3 DNA reads as TGTGCCAGCAGCGGAGGACAGGGAGTGCAGCCCCAGCATTTT.

This clone has only one observation. The CDR3 here is CASSFDGTGGGSNYGYTF. The CDR3 DNA reads as TGCGCCAGCAGCTTCGACGGGACAGGGGGCGGCTCTAACTATGGCTACACCTTC. The chain joins TRBV5-1 to TRBJ1-2, with 12 bases that match TRBD1. In germline, CDR1 is SGHRS, CDR2 YFSETQ. Unmatched junction bases numbered 8, after V lost 2 bases and J lost 0 bases. There are 18 residues in the CDR3.

The rearrangement joins TRBV6-5 to TRBJ1-1; D possibly corresponds to TRBD1 (6 bases). The germline V gene encodes CDR1 MNHEY and CDR2 SVGAGI. The CDR3 loop spans 12 amino acids. Deletions cut 5 bases from V and 7 bases from J, with 11 bases between. DNA of the CDR3: TGTGCCAGCAGTAGGGACACCGGTGAAGCTTTCTTT. This sequence encodes CASSRDTGEAFF.

The table lists this clone with a few counts. This may arise from a read error, as a much more abundant clone is one base away. The chain joins TRBV5-1 to TRBJ2-3; tentatively, D is TRBD1 (6 bases). CDR1 and CDR2 from the germline V gene are SGHRS and YFSETQ. Deletions cut 1 base from V and 5 bases from J, with 14 bases between. CDR3 length: 15 amino acids. CDR3 sequence (DNA): TGCGCCAGCAGCTTGACTACAGGGAGTTTAGATACGCAGTATTTT. This translates into CASSLTTGSLDTQYF.

This sequence joins TRBV28 and TRBJ1-5; D perhaps matches TRBD1 (6 bases). The CDR3 sequence is 14 residues long. Per germline, CDR1 MDHEN and CDR2 SYDVKM. The V gene lost 6 bases and the J gene lost 6 bases, with 15 bases spanning the gap. Here the CDR3 reads CASRITGSSQPQHF. In DNA form, the CDR3 reads TGTGCCAGCAGAATTACAGGGAGCTCTCAGCCCCAGCATTTT.

This clone was seen once. J is TRBJ1-2 and V is TRBV6-1; 8 bases line up with TRBD1. The trim removed 8 bases at V and 2 bases at J, leaving 4 bases unmatched. The length of the CDR3 is 13 residues. CDR1 MNHNS and CDR2 SASEGT come from the germline V gene. The CDR3 reads CASQAGGNYGYTF. CDR3 bases: TGTGCCAGCCAGGCAGGGGGCAACTATGGCTACACCTTC.

CDR3 sequence: CASSPRLGQGAREQYF. The CDR3 nucleotides read TGTGCCAGCAGCCCAAGGTTGGGACAGGGGGCTAGGGAGCAGTACTTC. The V call is TRBV7-9, the J call TRBJ2-7; 12 bases are shared with TRBD1. The CDR3 is 16 residues long. V gave up 5 bases and J gave up 7 bases; unmatched junction bases: 12. CDR1 is SEHNR, CDR2 FQNEAQ, per germline (reference sequence).

The J gene is TRBJ2-5, the V gene TRBV28; 9 positions match TRBD2. The V gene end was trimmed by 3 bases and the J gene end by 2 bases; junction bases not matched to a gene: 10. The germline CDR1 and CDR2 sequences are MDHEN and SYDVKM. The CDR3 is made up of 17 amino acids. The CDR3 bases are TGTGCCAGCAGTTTGAAGGCTAGCGGGACAAGACAAGAGACCCAGTACTTC. Amino acids: CASSLKASGTRQETQYF.

The rearrangement links TRBV7-2 to TRBJ2-7; weak D call: TRBD1 (5 bases). This CDR3 contains 14 residues. From germline, CDR1 is SGHTA and CDR2 FQGNSA. V was cut by 1 base and J by 1 base, with 8 bases left in between. In DNA form, the CDR3 reads TGTGCCAGCAGCTTAGTGACAGATTCCTACGAGCAGTACTTC. As protein: CASSLVTDSYEQYF.

The genes are TRBV5-1 and TRBJ1-2; 9 bases are a match to TRBD1. There are 14 residues in the CDR3. CDR1 and CDR2 (germline): SGHRS, YFSETQ. J gave up 4 bases and V 3 bases, and 4 bases lay outside the gene matches. This CDR3 is CASSSGTGFYGYTF. CDR3 in DNA: TGCGCCAGCAGCTCAGGGACAGGGTTCTATGGCTACACCTTC.

V and J are TRBV6-1 and TRBJ1-2, with D possibly TRBD1 on 5 matching bases. This CDR3 comprises 14 residues. Looked up from germline, CDR1 is MNHNS and CDR2 is SASEGT. Deletions cut 2 bases from V and 5 bases from J, with 12 bases between. The CDR3 DNA reads as TGTGCCAGCAGTGAATTCCAGGGAATTTATGGCTACACCTTC. Protein product: CASSEFQGIYGYTF.

This clone was picked up one time. In the same sample, other DNA sequences code for this CDR3. This chain links TRBV6-1 with TRBJ2-3; 8 nucleotides match TRBD1. The V and J ends lost 6 bases and 3 bases, in that order; junction bases with no gene match: 2. This CDR3 is built from 13 residues. The V gene's germline CDR1 is MNHNS and CDR2 SASEGT. As DNA, the CDR3 is TGTGCCAGCAGACGACAGGGGACAGATACGCAGTATTTT. Translated: CASRRQGTDTQYF.

As to this clone: In the same sample, other DNA sequences code for this CDR3. The V gene is TRBV19, the J gene TRBJ1-5, with 8 bases aligning to TRBD1. The V gene end was trimmed by 7 bases and the J gene end by 4 bases; junction bases not matched to a gene: 6. The germline V gene encodes CDR1 LNHDA and CDR2 SQIVND (reference sequence). The CDR3 has 14 residues. The CDR3: CASTPGQGNQPQHF. CDR3 sequence (DNA): TGTGCCAGTACCCCCGGACAGGGAAATCAGCCCCAGCATTTT.

V gene TRBV4-3 combines with J gene TRBJ2-3; 9 nucleotides line up with TRBD2. The CDR3 is 17 amino acids. J was trimmed by 5 bases and V by 2 bases; bases with no gene match: 11. CDR1 and CDR2 (germline): LGHNA, YSLEER. The CDR3: CASSQSIAGAFGDTQYF. DNA for the CDR3: TGCGCCAGCAGCCAATCCATAGCGGGAGCATTCGGAGATACGCAGTATTTT.

The chain combines TRBV6-1 with TRBJ1-2; 10 bases match TRBD1. The CDR3 length is 10 residues. Germline values: CDR1 MNHNS, CDR2 SASEGT. Germline trimming cut 10 bases from V and 8 bases from J; bases unmatched to any gene: 1. This CDR3 is CAMGQGGYTF. The CDR3 bases are TGTGCCATGGGACAGGGGGGCTACACCTTC.